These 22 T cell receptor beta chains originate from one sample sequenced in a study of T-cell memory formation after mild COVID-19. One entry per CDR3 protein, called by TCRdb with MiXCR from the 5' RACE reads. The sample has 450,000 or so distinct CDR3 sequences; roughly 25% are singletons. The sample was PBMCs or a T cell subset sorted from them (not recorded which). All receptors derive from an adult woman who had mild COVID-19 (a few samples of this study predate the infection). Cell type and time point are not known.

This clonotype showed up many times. The CDR3 sequence: CASSPRTAYEQYF. The CDR3 DNA sequence: TGCGCCAGCAGCCCACGGACAGCCTACGAGCAGTACTTC. The V call is TRBV5-1, the J call TRBJ2-7; a possible D gene is TRBD1 (6 bases). The V end lost 4 bases, the J end lost 2 bases, and 10 bases lay between the germline ends. The CDR3 is made up of 13 amino acids. The germline CDR1 and CDR2 sequences are SGHRS and YFSETQ.

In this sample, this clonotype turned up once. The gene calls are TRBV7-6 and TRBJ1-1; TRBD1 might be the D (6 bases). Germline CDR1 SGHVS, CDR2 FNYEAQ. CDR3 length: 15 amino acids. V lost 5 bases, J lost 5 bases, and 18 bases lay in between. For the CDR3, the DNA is TGTGCCAGCAGCGGGCGAGAGGGGGGGTTGACTGAAGCTTTCTTT. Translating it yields CASSGREGGLTEAFF.

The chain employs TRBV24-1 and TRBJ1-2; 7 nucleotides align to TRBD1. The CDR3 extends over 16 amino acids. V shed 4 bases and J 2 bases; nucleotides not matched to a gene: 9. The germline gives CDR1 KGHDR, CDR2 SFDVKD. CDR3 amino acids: CATSDPTGLGNYGYTF. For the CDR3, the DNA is TGTGCCACCAGTGACCCGACAGGGTTGGGGAACTATGGCTACACCTTC.

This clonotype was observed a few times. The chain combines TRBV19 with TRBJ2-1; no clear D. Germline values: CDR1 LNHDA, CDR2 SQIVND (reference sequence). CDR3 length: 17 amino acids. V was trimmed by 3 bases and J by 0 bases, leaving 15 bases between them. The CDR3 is CASSMTRSGFSYNEQFF. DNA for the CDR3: TGTGCCAGTAGTATGACGAGATCGGGTTTCTCCTACAATGAGCAGTTCTTC.

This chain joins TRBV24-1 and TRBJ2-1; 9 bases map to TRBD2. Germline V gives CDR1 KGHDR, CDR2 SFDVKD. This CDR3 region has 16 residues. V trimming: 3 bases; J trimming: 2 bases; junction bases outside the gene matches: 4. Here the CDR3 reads CATSDPSGRTYNEQFF. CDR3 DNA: TGTGCCACCAGTGATCCAAGCGGGAGGACCTACAATGAGCAGTTCTTC.

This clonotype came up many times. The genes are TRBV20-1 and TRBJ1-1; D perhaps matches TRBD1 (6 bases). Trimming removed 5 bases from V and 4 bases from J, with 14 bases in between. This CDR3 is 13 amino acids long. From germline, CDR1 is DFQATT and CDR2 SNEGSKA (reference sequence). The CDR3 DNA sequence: TGCAGTGCTTCCCCCGGGGGGGCCACTGAAGCTTTCTTT. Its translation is CSASPGGATEAFF.

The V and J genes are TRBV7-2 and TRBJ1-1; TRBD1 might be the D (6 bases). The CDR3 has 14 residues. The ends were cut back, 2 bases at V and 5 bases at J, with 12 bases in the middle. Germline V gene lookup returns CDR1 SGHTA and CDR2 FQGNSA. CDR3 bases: TGTGCCAGCAGCTTACGGGGGGCGCAGACTGAAGCTTTCTTT. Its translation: CASSLRGAQTEAFF.

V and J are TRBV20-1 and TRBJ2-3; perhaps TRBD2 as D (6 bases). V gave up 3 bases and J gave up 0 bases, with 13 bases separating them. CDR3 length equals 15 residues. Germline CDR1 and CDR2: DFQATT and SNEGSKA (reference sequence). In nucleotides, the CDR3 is TGCAGTGCTAGGCTACTAGCCCCAAGCACAGATACGCAGTATTTT. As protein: CSARLLAPSTDTQYF.

CDR3 in DNA: TGTGCCAGCAGCCAAATTTCAGCGGATACGCAGTATTTT. It is translated as CASSQISADTQYF. The genes are TRBV3-1 and TRBJ2-3; the D is unclear. Germline V gene data show CDR1 as LGHDT and CDR2 as YNNKEL (reference sequence). The ends were cut back, 2 bases at V and 6 bases at J, with 9 bases in the middle. CDR3 length: 13 amino acids.

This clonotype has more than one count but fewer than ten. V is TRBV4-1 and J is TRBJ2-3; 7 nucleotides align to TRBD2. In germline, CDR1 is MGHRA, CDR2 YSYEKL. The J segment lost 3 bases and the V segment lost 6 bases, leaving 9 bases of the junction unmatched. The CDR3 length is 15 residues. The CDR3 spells CASRQSGVPTDTQYF. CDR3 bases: TGCGCCAGCAGGCAAAGCGGGGTGCCTACAGATACGCAGTATTTT.

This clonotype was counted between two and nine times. The chain's CDR3 is CASSLWAGSQETQYF. The DNA for the CDR3 is TGTGCCAGCAGCTTGTGGGCAGGGAGCCAAGAGACCCAGTACTTC. The chain has TRBV5-6 and TRBJ2-5; TRBD1 or TRBD2 may be the D gene (5 bases each). Trimming shortened V by 1 base and J by 1 base, and 11 bases separated the two germline ends. This CDR3 contains 15 residues. Germline CDR1 SGHDT, CDR2 YYEEEE.

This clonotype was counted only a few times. The CDR3 DNA reads TGCAGCGTTGGAGAAACCTACGAGCAGTACTTC. The encoded protein is CSVGETYEQYF. The rearrangement links TRBV29-1 to TRBJ2-7; D is ambiguous. Germline CDR1 and CDR2: SQVTM and ANQGSEA. Trimming cost V 4 bases and J 2 bases, with 6 bases left between them. The CDR3 is made up of 11 amino acids.

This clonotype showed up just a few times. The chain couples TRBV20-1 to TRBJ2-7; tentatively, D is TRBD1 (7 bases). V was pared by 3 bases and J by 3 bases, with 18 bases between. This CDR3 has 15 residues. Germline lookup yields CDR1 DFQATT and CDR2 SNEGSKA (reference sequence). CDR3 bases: TGCAGTGCTAGGGCCTTTGGCAGGGGGGACTACGAGCAGTACTTC. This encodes CSARAFGRGDYEQYF.

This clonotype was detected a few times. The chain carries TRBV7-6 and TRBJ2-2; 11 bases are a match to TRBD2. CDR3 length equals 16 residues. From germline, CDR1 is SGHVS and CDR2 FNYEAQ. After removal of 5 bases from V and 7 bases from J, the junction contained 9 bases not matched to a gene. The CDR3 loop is CASSDTTSGIDGELFF. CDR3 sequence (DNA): TGTGCCAGCAGCGACACGACTAGCGGGATTGACGGGGAGCTGTTTTTT.

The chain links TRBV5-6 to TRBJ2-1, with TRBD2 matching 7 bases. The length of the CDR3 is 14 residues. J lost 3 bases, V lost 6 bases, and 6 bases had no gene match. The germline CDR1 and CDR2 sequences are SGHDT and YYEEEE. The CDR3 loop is CASTRAGNYNEQFF. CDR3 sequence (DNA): TGTGCCAGCACCCGAGCGGGGAACTACAATGAGCAGTTCTTC.

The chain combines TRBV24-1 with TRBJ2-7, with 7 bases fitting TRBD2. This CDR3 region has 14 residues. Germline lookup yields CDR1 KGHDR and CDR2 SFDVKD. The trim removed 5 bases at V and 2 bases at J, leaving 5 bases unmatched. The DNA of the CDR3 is TGTGCCACCAGTGGGGGGGGTAAGACCTACGAGCAGTACTTC. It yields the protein CATSGGGKTYEQYF.

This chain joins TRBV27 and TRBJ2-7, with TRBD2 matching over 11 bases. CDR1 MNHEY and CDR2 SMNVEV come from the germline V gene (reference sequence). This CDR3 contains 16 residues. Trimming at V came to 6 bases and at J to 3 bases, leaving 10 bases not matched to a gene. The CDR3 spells CASSRSLAGASYEQYF. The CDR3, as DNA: TGTGCCAGCAGCCGATCACTAGCGGGAGCAAGCTACGAGCAGTACTTC.

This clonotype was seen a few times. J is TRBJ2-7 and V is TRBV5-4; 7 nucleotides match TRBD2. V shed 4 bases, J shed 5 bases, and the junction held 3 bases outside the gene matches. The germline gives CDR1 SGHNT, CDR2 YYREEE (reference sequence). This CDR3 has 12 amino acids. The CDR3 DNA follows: TGTGCCAGCAGCCGACTAGCTAACGAGCAGTACTTC. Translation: CASSRLANEQYF.

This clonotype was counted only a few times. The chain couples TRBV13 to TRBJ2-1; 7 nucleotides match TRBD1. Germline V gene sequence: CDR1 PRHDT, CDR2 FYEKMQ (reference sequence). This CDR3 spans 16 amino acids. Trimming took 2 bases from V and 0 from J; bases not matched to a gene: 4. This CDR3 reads CASSLLTGVSYNEQFF. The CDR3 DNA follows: TGTGCCAGCAGCTTATTAACAGGGGTCTCCTACAATGAGCAGTTCTTC. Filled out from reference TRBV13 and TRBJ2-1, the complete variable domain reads AAGVIQSPRHLIKEKRETATLKCYPIPRHDTVYWYQQGPGQDPQFLISFYEKMQSDKGSIPDRFSAQQFSDYHSELNMSSLELGDSALYFCASSLLTGVSYNEQFFGPGTRLTVL.

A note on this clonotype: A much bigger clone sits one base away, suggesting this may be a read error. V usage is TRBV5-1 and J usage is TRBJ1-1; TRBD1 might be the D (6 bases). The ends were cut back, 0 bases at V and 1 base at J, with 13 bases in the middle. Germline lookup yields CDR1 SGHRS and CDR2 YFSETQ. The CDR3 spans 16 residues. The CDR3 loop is CASSLDSGAGNTEAFF. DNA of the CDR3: TGCGCCAGCAGCTTGGATTCGGGGGCAGGGAACACTGAAGCTTTCTTT.

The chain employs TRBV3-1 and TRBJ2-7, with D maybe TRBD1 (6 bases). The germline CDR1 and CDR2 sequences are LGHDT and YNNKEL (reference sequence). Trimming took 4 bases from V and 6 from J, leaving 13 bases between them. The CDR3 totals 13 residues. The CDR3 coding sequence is TGTGCCAGCAGCCCCGTGGCCAGGGGCGAGCAGTACTTC. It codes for CASSPVARGEQYF.

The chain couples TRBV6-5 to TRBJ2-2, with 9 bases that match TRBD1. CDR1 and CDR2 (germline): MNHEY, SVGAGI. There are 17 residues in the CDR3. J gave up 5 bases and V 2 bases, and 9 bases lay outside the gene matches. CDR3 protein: CASSYGVQGARTGELFF. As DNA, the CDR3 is TGTGCCAGCAGTTACGGGGTACAGGGGGCGCGGACCGGGGAGCTGTTTTTT.